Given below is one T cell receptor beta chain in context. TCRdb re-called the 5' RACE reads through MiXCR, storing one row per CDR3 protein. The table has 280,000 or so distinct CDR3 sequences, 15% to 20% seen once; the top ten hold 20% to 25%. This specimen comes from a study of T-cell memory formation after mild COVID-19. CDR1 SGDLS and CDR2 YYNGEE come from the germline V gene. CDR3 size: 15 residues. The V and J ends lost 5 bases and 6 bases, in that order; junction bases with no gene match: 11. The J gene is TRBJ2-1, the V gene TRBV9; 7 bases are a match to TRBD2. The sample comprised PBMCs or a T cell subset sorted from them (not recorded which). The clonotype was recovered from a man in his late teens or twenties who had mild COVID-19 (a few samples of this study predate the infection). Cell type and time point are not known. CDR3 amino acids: CASSRLADHFNEQFF. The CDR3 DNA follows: TGTGCCAGCAGTCGTCTAGCGGATCACTTCAATGAGCAGTTCTTC.